The 12 T cell receptor beta chains below were found in one sample sequenced in a study of blood T cell repertoires in COVID-19. The data were produced by immunoSEQ multiplex PCR, yet TCRdb's version contains in-frame clones alone and is incomplete. The sample carries fewer than 300,000 clones, more than 70% recorded once. The sample consisted of PBMCs or T cells enriched from blood (not recorded which). These TCRs come from a woman aged 40 to 50 with acute COVID-19.

The chain employs TRBV3-1 (or the pseudogene TRBV3-2) and TRBJ1-1; D may be TRBD1 (5 bases). The germline V and J ends were trimmed by 0 bases and 4 bases, with 21 bases remaining between them. The germline V gene has CDR1 LGHDT and CDR2 YNNKEL (reference sequence). The CDR3 length is 18 residues. CDR3 sequence reads: CASSQEYRRKCWGTEAFF. The CDR3 DNA reads as TGTGCCAGCAGCCAAGAATACAGGAGAAAGTGTTGGGGCACTGAAGCTTTCTTT.

The V call is TRBV28, the J call TRBJ2-3, with 9 bases aligning to TRBD2. After removal of 3 bases from V and 2 bases from J, the junction contained 6 bases not matched to a gene. CDR1 MDHEN and CDR2 SYDVKM come from the germline V gene. The CDR3 consists of 16 residues. The CDR3 DNA sequence: TGTGCCAGCAGTTTTCGCGCGGGAGGGCTCACAGATACGCAGTATTTT. Amino acids: CASSFRAGGLTDTQYF.

This clone came up once. The V call is TRBV6-5, the J call TRBJ1-1, with no clear D. There are 11 residues in the CDR3. Germline V lookup: CDR1 MNHEY, CDR2 SVGAGI. V was cut by 4 bases and J by 7 bases, with 7 bases left in between. This CDR3 is CASSSDIEAFF. CDR3 nucleotides: TGTGCCAGCAGTTCAGATATTGAAGCTTTCTTT.

V is TRBV7-2 and J is TRBJ1-2, with D maybe TRBD1 (5 bases). Germline-derived CDR1 and CDR2 are SGHTA and FQGNSA. Between the trimmed V and J ends, which lost 1 base and 6 bases, there was a span of 9 bases. CDR3 length equals 13 residues. This CDR3 is CASSLVQAHGYTF. CDR3 DNA: TGTGCCAGCAGCTTAGTACAGGCCCATGGCTACACCTTC.

The chain joins TRBV29-1 to TRBJ2-7, with D hard to call. CDR3 length: 14 residues. Per the germline V gene, CDR1 is SQVTM and CDR2 is ANQGSEA. Trimming removed 7 bases at V and 3 bases at J, with 19 bases between. The CDR3 bases are TGCAGCGCCGACACTGCTTTCATATTCTACGAGCAGTACGTC. Amino acid sequence: CSADTAFIFYEQYV.

The chain is built from TRBV9 and TRBJ2-1; 12 bases map to TRBD2. J gave up 7 bases and V 4 bases, and 6 bases lay outside the gene matches. The CDR3 contains 15 residues. Germline-derived CDR1 and CDR2 are SGDLS and YYNGEE. This CDR3 is CASSPRTSGKNEQFF. DNA of the CDR3: TGTGCCAGCAGCCCCAGGACTAGCGGGAAGAATGAGCAGTTCTTC.

The sample holds one count of this clone. The V and J genes are TRBV10-3 and TRBJ2-7; 9 positions match TRBD1. The CDR3 has 15 residues. The V segment lost 2 bases and the J segment 2 bases; nucleotides outside the gene matches: 4. CDR1 is ENHRY and CDR2 is SYGVKD in the germline V gene. CDR3 DNA sequence: TGTGCCATCAGTGAGACAGGACAGGGGCCCTACGAGCAGTACGTC. It yields the protein CAISETGQGPYEQYV.

J is TRBJ2-7 and V is TRBV20-1, with 8 nucleotides matching TRBD1. The CDR3 is 11 amino acids. The ends lost 7 bases at V and 7 bases at J; junction bases unmatched: 6. Germline V CDR1 and CDR2: DFQATT, SNEGSKA (reference sequence). The CDR3 DNA follows: TGCAGTGTAGACAGGGGCGGGGAGCAGTACGTC. Translating it yields CSVDRGGEQYV.

The chain couples TRBV7-2 to TRBJ2-3, with TRBD2 identical over 11 bases. Germline-derived CDR1 and CDR2 are SGHTA and FQGNSA. The CDR3 length is 16 residues. After removal of 1 base from V and 4 bases from J, the junction contained 4 bases not matched to a gene. CDR3 sequence (DNA): TGTGCCAGCAGCTTAGAGCTAGCGGGAGGTGCAGATACGCAGTATTTT. Translating it yields CASSLELAGGADTQYF.

The chain recombines TRBV2 with TRBJ2-1; 11 positions agree with TRBD2. The CDR3 length is 16 residues. The ends lost 5 bases at V and 4 bases at J; junction bases unmatched: 7. Germline V gives CDR1 SNHLY, CDR2 FYNNEI. The CDR3 DNA reads as TGTGCCAGCAGTCTTAGCGGGAGGGCTATATACAATGAGCAGTTCTTC. Residues: CASSLSGRAIYNEQFF.

The CDR3 loop is CASSLLEYEQFF. The DNA for the CDR3 is TGTGCCAGCAGCTTGTTAGAGTATGAGCAGTTCTTC. This rearrangement joins TRBV5-6 to TRBJ2-1; D uncertain. Germline CDR1 and CDR2: SGHDT and YYEEEE. This CDR3 has 12 amino acids. Trimming pared 1 base from V and 8 bases from J, leaving 7 bases between.

The chain combines TRBV11-2 with TRBJ1-1; the D gene is possibly TRBD1 (6 bases). Germline V gives CDR1 SGHAT, CDR2 FQNNGV. The length of the CDR3 is 15 residues. V was shortened by 4 bases and J by 0 bases, with 12 bases between the two germline ends. CDR3 amino acids: CASSSLGQLNTEAFF. As DNA, the CDR3 is TGTGCCAGCAGCTCCCTCGGACAGTTGAACACTGAAGCTTTCTTT.